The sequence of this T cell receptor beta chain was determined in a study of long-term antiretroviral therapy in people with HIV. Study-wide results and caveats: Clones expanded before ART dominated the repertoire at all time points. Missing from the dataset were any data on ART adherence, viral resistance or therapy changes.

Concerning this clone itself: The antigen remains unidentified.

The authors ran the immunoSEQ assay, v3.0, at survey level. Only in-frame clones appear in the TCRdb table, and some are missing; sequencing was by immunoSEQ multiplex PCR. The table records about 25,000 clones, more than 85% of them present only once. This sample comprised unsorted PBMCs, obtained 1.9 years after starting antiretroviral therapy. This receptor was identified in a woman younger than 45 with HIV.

For the CDR3, the DNA is TGTGCCAGCAGCCTGGGGGAGAAGAACACTGAAGCTTTCTTT. Protein sequence: CASSLGEKNTEAFF. The chain is built from TRBV7-6 and TRBJ1-1; D possibly corresponds to TRBD1 (5 bases). Germline V gene data show CDR1 as SGHVS and CDR2 as FNYEAQ. V gave up 5 bases and J gave up 1 base, with 11 bases separating them. This CDR3 is 14 amino acids long.